The table lists the clone carrying this T cell receptor beta chain with a few counts. Its specificity is unknown. Its ends do not fully match the called genes, so a read error is possible. The CDR3 has 13 residues. Germline V gives CDR1 SGHTA, CDR2 FQGTGA. The data belong to a study of beta chain features in type 1 diabetes. Study summary: The patients were much like the healthy donors in age, gender and cell yields.

Of the isolated RNA, all was reverse transcribed, and so the sequenced material was expressed TCRB transcripts. The data were produced by immunoSEQ multiplex PCR, yet TCRdb's version contains in-frame clones alone and is incomplete. The profile shows 500,000 to 800,000 clones, around 12% of them singletons. Study-wide results and caveats: Among all four CD4+ subsets, Type 1 diabetes patients had TCRB CDR3s that were moderately but significantly shorter. Sequencing from cDNA could over-represent high-TCR-expressing cells.

Sorting with CD45RO/CCR7/CD25/CD127/CD95/CD27 yielded naive, central memory, regulatory and stem-like memory CD4+ cells. This TCR came from a man under 40 with type 1 diabetes. The source material was naive CD4+ T cells from blood. This chain joins TRBV7-3 and TRBJ1-1; no clear D. CDR3 DNA: TGTGCCAGCAGCGTAACTTCGAACACTGAAGCTTTCTTT. This codes for CASSVTSNTEAFF.